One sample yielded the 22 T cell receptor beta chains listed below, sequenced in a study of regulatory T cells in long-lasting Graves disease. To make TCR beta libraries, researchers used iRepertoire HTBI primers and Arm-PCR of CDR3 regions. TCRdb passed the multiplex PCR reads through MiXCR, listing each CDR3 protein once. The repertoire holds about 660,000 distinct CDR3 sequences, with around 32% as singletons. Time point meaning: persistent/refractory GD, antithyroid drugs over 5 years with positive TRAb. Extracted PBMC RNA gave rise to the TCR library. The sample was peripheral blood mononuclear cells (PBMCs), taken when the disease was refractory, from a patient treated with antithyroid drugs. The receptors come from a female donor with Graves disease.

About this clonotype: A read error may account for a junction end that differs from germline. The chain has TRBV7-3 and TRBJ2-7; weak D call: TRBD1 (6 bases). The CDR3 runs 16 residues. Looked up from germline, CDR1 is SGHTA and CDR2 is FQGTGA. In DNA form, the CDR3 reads TGTGCCAACAGCTTAACAGGGACCGAGAGCTCCTACGAGCAGTACTTC. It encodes CANSLTGTESSYEQYF.

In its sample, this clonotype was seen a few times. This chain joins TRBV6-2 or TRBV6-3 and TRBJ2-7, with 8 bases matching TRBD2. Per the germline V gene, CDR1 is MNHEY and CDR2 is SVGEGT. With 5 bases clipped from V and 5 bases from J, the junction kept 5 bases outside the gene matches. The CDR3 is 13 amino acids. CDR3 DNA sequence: TGTGCCAGCAGTCGGACTAGCTTCGACGAGCAGTACTTC. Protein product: CASSRTSFDEQYF.

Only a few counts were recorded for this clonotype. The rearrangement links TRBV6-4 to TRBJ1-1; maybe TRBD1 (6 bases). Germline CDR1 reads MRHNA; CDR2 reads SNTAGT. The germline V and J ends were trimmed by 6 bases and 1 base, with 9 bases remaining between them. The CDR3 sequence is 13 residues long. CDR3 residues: CASRLGQNTEAFF. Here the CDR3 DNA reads TGTGCCAGCAGACTGGGACAGAACACTGAAGCTTTCTTT.

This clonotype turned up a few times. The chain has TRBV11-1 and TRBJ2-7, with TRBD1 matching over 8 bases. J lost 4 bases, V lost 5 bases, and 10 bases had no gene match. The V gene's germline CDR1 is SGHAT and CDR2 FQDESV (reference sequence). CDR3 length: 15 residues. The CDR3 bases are TGTGCCAGCAGCCCCGTCGGACAGGGAGGATACGAGCAGTACTTC. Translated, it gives CASSPVGQGGYEQYF. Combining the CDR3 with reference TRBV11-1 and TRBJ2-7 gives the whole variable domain EAEVAQSPRYKITEKSQAVAFWCDPISGHATLYWYRQILGQGPELLVQFQDESVVDDSQLPKDRFSAERLKGVDSTLKIQPAELGDSAMYLCASSPVGQGGYEQYFGPGTRLTVT.

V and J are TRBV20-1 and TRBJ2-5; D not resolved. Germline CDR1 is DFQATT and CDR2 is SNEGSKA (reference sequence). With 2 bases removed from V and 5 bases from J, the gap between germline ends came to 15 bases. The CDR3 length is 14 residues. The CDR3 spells CSARRENSVETQYF. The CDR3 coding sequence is TGCAGTGCTAGAAGAGAGAACTCAGTGGAGACCCAGTACTTC.

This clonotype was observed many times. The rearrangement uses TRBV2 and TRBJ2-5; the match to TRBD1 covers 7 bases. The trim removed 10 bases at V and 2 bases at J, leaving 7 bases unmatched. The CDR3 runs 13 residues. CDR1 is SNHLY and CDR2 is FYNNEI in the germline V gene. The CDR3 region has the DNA TGTGCCACTCATCGGGACAGACAAGAGACCCAGTACTTC. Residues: CATHRDRQETQYF. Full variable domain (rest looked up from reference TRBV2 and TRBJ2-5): EPEVTQTPSHQVTQMGQEVILRCVPISNHLYFYWYRQILGQKVEFLVSFYNNEISEKSEIFDDQFSVERPDGSNFTLKIRSTKLEDSAMYFCATHRDRQETQYFGPGTRLLVL.

CDR3: CSARPGTGKGALHF. The CDR3 nucleotides are TGCAGTGCTAGGCCCGGGACAGGGAAAGGGGCCCTCCACTTT. The gene calls are TRBV20-1 and TRBJ1-6; TRBD1 agrees at 9 bases. The V gene end was trimmed by 3 bases and the J gene end by 14 bases; junction bases not matched to a gene: 11. Per the germline V gene, CDR1 is DFQATT and CDR2 is SNEGSKA (reference sequence). The CDR3 runs to 14 residues.

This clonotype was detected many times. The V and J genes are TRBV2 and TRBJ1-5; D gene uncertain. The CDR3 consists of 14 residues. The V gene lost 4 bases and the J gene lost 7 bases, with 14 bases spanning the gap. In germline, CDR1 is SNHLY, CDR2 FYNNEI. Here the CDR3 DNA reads TGTGCCAGCAGTGTTGGTCAGGTTCGACAGCCCCAGCATTTT. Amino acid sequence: CASSVGQVRQPQHF.

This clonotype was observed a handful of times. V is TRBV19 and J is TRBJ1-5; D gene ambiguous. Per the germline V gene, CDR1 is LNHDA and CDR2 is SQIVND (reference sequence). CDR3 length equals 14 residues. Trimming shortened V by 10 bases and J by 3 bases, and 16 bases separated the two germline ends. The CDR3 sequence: CATKTAVTNQPQHF. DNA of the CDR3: TGTGCCACTAAGACTGCTGTCACCAATCAGCCCCAGCATTTT. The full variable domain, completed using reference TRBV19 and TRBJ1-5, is DGGITQSPKYLFRKEGQNVTLSCEQNLNHDAMYWYRQDPGQGLRLIYYSQIVNDFQKGDIAEGYSVSREKKESFPLTVTSAQKNPTAFYLCATKTAVTNQPQHFGDGTRLSIL.

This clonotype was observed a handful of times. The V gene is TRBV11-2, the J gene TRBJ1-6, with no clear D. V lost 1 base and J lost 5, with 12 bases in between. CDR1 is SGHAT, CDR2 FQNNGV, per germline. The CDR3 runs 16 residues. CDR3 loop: CASSLGELGNNSPLHF. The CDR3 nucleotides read TGTGCCAGCAGCTTAGGAGAGTTGGGGAATAATTCACCCCTCCACTTT.

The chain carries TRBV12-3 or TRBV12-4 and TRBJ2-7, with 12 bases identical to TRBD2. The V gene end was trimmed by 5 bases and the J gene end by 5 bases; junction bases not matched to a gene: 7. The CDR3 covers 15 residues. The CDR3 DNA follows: TGTGCCAGCAGTCCCCTAGCGGGAGGGTACCACGAGCAGTACTTC. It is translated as CASSPLAGGYHEQYF.

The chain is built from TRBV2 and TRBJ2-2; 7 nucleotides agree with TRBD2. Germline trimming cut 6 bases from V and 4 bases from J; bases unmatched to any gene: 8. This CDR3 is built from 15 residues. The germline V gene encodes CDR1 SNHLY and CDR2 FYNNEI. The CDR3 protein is CASSPREFATGELFF. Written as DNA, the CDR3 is TGTGCCAGCAGCCCGCGGGAGTTCGCCACCGGGGAGCTGTTTTTT.

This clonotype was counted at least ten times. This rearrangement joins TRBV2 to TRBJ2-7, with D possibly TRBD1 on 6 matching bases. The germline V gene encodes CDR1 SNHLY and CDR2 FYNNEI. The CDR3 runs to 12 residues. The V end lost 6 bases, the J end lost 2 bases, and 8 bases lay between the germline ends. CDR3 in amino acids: CASRRGTYEQYF. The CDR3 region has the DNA TGTGCCAGCAGAAGGGGGACCTACGAGCAGTACTTC.

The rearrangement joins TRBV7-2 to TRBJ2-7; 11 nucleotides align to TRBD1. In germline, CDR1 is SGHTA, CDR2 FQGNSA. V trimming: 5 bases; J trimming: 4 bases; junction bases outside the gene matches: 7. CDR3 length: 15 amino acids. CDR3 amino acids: CASSPRDRGEYEQYF. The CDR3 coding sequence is TGTGCCAGCAGCCCACGGGACAGGGGGGAGTACGAGCAGTACTTC.

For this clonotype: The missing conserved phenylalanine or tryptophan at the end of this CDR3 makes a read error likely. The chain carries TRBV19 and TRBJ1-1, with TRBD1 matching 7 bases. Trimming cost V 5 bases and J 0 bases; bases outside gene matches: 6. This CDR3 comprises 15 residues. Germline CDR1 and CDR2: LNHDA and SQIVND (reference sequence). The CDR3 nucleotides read TGTGCCAGTAGTGAGGGACAGAGCATGAACACTGAAGCTTTCTCT. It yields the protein CASSEGQSMNTEAFS.

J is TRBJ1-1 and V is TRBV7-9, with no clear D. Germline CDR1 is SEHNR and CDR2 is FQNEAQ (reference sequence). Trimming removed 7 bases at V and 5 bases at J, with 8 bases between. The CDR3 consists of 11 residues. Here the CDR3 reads CASIPETEAFF. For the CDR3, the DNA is TGTGCCAGCATCCCTGAAACTGAAGCTTTCTTT. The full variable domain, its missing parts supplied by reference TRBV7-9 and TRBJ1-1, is DTGVSQNPRHKITKRGQNVTFRCDPISEHNRLYWYRQTLGQGPEFLTYFQNEAQLEKSRLLSDRFSAERPKGSFSTLEIQRTEQGDSAMYLCASIPETEAFFGQGTRLTVV.

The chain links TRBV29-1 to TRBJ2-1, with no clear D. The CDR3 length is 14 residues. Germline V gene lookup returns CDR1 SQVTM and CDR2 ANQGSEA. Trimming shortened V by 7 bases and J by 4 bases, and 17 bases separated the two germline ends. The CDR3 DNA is TGCAGCGCTGCGTATTCGGGCCCGTACAATGAGCAGTTCTTC. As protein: CSAAYSGPYNEQFF.

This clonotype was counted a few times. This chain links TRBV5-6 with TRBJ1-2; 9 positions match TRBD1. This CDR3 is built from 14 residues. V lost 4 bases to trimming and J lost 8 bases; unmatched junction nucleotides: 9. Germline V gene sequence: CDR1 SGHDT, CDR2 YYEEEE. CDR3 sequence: CASSPFTGGAGYTF. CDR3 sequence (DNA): TGTGCCAGCAGCCCTTTTACAGGGGGCGCAGGCTACACCTTC.

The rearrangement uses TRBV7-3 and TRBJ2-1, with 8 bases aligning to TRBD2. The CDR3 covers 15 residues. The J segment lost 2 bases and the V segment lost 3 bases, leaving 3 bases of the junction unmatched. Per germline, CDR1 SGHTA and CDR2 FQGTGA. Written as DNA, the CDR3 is TGTGCCAGCAGCTTCAGCGGGAGCCCCTACAATGAGCAGTTCTTC. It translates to CASSFSGSPYNEQFF. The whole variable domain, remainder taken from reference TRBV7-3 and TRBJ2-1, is GAGVSQTPSNKVTEKGKYVELRCDPISGHTALYWYRQSLGQGPEFLIYFQGTGAADDSGLPNDRFFAVRPEGSVSTLKIQRTERGDSAVYLCASSFSGSPYNEQFFGPGTRLTVL.

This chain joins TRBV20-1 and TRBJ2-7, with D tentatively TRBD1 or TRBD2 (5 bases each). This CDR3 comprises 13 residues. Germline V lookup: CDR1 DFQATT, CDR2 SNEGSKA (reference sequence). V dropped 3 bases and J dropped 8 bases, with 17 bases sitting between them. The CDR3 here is CSASNQGRDQQYF. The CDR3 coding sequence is TGCAGTGCTAGTAATCAAGGACGGGACCAGCAGTACTTC.

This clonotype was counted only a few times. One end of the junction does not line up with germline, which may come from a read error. DNA of the CDR3: TGTGCCAGCAGTGTCGGGACTAGCGGGAGGGTAGCCTACGAGCAATACTTC. This translates into CASSVGTSGRVAYEQYF. This chain uses TRBV12-3 or TRBV12-4 with TRBJ2-7; 16 bases are shared with TRBD2. The CDR3 length is 17 residues.

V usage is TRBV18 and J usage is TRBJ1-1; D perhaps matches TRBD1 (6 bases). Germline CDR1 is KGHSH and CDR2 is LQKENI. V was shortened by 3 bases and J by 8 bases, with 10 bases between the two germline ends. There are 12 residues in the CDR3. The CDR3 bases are TGTGCCAGCTCACCCCCGGGGGGCGAAGCTTTCTTT. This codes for CASSPPGGEAFF.